These 28 T cell receptor beta chains were all obtained from the same sample, sequenced in a study of blood T cell repertoires in COVID-19. Profiling relied on immunoSEQ multiplex PCR, and the TCRdb table lists in-frame clones only, not all of them. The sample records a few hundred thousand clones, around 83% being singletons. Sequencing was carried out using PBMCs or T cells enriched from blood (not recorded which). The receptors originated from a woman aged 50 to 60 who had been exposed to COVID-19.

The count of this clone is one. The chain joins TRBV13 to TRBJ2-2; 8 bases are shared with TRBD2. The CDR3 runs to 16 residues. Germline trimming cut 5 bases from V and 4 bases from J; bases unmatched to any gene: 9. Germline V gene sequence: CDR1 PRHDT, CDR2 FYEKMQ (reference sequence). CDR3 bases: TGTGCCAGCAGCCCATTAGCGGGGCGATTCACCGGGGAGCTGTTTTTT. The encoded protein is CASSPLAGRFTGELFF.

V gene TRBV7-2 combines with J gene TRBJ1-6, with D possibly being TRBD1 (5 bases). The germline V gene encodes CDR1 SGHTA and CDR2 FQGNSA. The CDR3 runs to 13 residues. V was trimmed by 6 bases and J by 7 bases, leaving 10 bases between them. This chain's CDR3 is CASSSTENSPLHF. The CDR3 DNA is TGTGCCAGCAGTTCGACAGAAAATTCACCCCTCCACTTT.

This clone was seen just once. CDR3 nucleotides: TGTGCCAGCAGCCGGAGGAGCTATGGCTACACCTTC. Protein sequence: CASSRRSYGYTF. The chain recombines TRBV7-9 with TRBJ1-2; no definite D call. This CDR3 has 12 residues. Germline values: CDR1 SEHNR, CDR2 FQNEAQ (reference sequence). V lost 5 bases, J lost 4 bases, and 8 bases lay in between.

The chain recombines TRBV7-2 with TRBJ2-3, with D possibly being TRBD2 (5 bases). CDR3 length equals 15 residues. V gave up 2 bases and J gave up 3 bases, with 12 bases separating them. Germline CDR1 is SGHTA and CDR2 is FQGNSA. The CDR3, as DNA: TGTGCCAGCAGCTTATCCGGGGAAAGGACAGATACGCAGTATTTT. Translated, it gives CASSLSGERTDTQYF. Full variable domain (outside the CDR3, taken from reference TRBV7-2 and TRBJ2-3): GAGVSQSPSNKVTEKGKDVELRCDPISGHTALYWYRQSLGQGLEFLIYFQGNSAPDKSGLPSDRFSAERTGGSVSTLTIQRTQQEDSAVYLCASSLSGERTDTQYFGPGTRLTVL.

The chain employs TRBV19 and TRBJ2-7; D perhaps matches TRBD1 (7 bases). This CDR3 comprises 15 residues. V gave up 5 bases and J gave up 0 bases, with 14 bases separating them. CDR1 is LNHDA and CDR2 is SQIVND in the germline V gene (reference sequence). DNA for the CDR3: TGTGCCAGTAGTCCAAGACAGGGAGGCTCCTACGAGCAGTACTTC. This gives the protein CASSPRQGGSYEQYF.

This clone has at least ten counts. The CDR3 loop is CASSDLGTTDTQYF. The CDR3 region has the DNA TGTGCCAGCAGTGACCTTGGCACCACAGATACGCAGTATTTT. The V gene is TRBV2, the J gene TRBJ2-3; no firm D call. The CDR3 spans 14 residues. CDR1 SNHLY and CDR2 FYNNEI come from the germline V gene. Trimming took 3 bases from V and 2 from J, leaving 9 bases between them. The variable domain in full, completed from reference TRBV2 and TRBJ2-3, reads EPEVTQTPSHQVTQMGQEVILRCVPISNHLYFYWYRQILGQKVEFLVSFYNNEISEKSEIFDDQFSVERPDGSNFTLKIRSTKLEDSAMYFCASSDLGTTDTQYFGPGTRLTVL.

The chain couples TRBV28 to TRBJ2-1, with a possible D match to TRBD1 (6 bases). CDR3 length equals 17 residues. Germline CDR1 is MDHEN and CDR2 is SYDVKM. V lost 6 bases and J lost 6, with 24 bases in between. CDR3 sequence (DNA): TGTGCCAGCAGCTACCCCCTTACAGGGTGGCCGACCAATGAGCAGTTCTTC. Translated: CASSYPLTGWPTNEQFF.

This chain joins TRBV6-2 or TRBV6-3 and TRBJ1-1; D uncertain. The V end lost 2 bases, the J end lost 5 bases, and 12 bases lay between the germline ends. This CDR3 comprises 14 residues. CDR1 and CDR2 (germline): MNHEY, SVGEGT. The CDR3 sequence is CASSYNTPGTEAFF. In nucleotides, the CDR3 is TGTGCCAGCAGTTACAATACCCCGGGGACTGAAGCTTTCTTT.

The rearrangement uses TRBV9 and TRBJ2-1; perhaps TRBD2 as D (6 bases). The CDR3 consists of 16 residues. The germline gives CDR1 SGDLS, CDR2 YYNGEE. With 1 base removed from V and 0 bases from J, the gap between germline ends came to 11 bases. CDR3 bases: TGTGCCAGCAGCGTATCGGGACTTTCCTCCTACAATGAGCAGTTCTTC. It specifies CASSVSGLSSYNEQFF.

In its sample, this clone was seen once. This rearrangement joins TRBV7-9 to TRBJ1-1; 8 bases are shared with TRBD1. The CDR3 extends over 14 amino acids. V lost 0 bases, J lost 7 bases, and 4 bases stayed unmatched. CDR1 is SEHNR, CDR2 FQNEAQ, per germline (reference sequence). Here the CDR3 reads CASSLAEDRDEAFF. Written as DNA, the CDR3 is TGTGCCAGCAGCTTAGCGGAGGACAGGGATGAAGCTTTCTTT.

J is TRBJ1-2 and V is TRBV10-3; 8 nucleotides align to TRBD1. The CDR3 runs to 20 residues. With V trimmed by 4 bases and J by 1 base, 20 bases remained unmatched. Germline values: CDR1 ENHRY, CDR2 SYGVKD. CDR3 sequence reads: CAISGPPMTGALRSNYGYTF. The CDR3 region has the DNA TGTGCCATCAGTGGCCCCCCAATGACAGGGGCGCTCCGAAGTAACTATGGCTACACCTTC.

The chain carries TRBV24-1 and TRBJ2-1, with 12 bases matching TRBD2. V shed 4 bases and J 8 bases; nucleotides not matched to a gene: 14. Germline V gives CDR1 KGHDR, CDR2 SFDVKD. The CDR3 consists of 18 residues. CDR3 DNA sequence: TGTGCCACCAGTGACCACCCGTTACTAGCGGGGGGCATCTATGAGCAGTTCTTC. As protein: CATSDHPLLAGGIYEQFF.

The gene calls are TRBV15 and TRBJ1-1; possibly TRBD1 for D (6 bases). Trimming cost V 0 bases and J 4 bases, with 15 bases left between them. The CDR3 loop spans 16 amino acids. The germline V gene encodes CDR1 LNHNV and CDR2 YYDKDF (reference sequence). The CDR3 sequence is CATSRDETGRGTEAFF. The CDR3 DNA reads TGTGCCACCAGCAGAGATGAAACAGGGAGGGGCACTGAAGCTTTCTTT.

The CDR3 region has the DNA TGTGCCAGCAGCCCGCAGACAACTAATGAAAAACTGTTTTTT. Translating it yields CASSPQTTNEKLFF. This chain joins TRBV16 and TRBJ1-4; D not certain. The CDR3 totals 14 residues. Per the germline V gene, CDR1 is KGHSY and CDR2 is FQNENV. V lost 4 bases, J lost 0 bases, and 6 bases lay in between.

V usage is TRBV27 and J usage is TRBJ1-6, with 7 bases matching TRBD1. With V trimmed by 1 base and J by 7 bases, 4 bases remained unmatched. The CDR3 runs 15 residues. Germline V lookup: CDR1 MNHEY, CDR2 SMNVEV (reference sequence). CDR3 in DNA: TGTGCCAGCAGTTTATTAGGGACAGCCAATTCACCCCTCCACTTT. Translated: CASSLLGTANSPLHF.

This chain links TRBV18 with TRBJ2-1; 14 bases map to TRBD2. The germline V gene encodes CDR1 KGHSH and CDR2 LQKENI. After removal of 6 bases from V and 9 bases from J, the junction contained 10 bases not matched to a gene. The CDR3 runs 16 residues. The CDR3 reads CASSLTGTSGGSEQFF. For the CDR3, the DNA is TGTGCCAGCTCCCTAACCGGGACTAGCGGGGGCAGTGAGCAGTTCTTC.

CDR3 bases: TGTGCCAGCAGCGCCCGGGACACCAACTATGGCTACACCTTC. It encodes CASSARDTNYGYTF. This chain links TRBV3-1 (or the pseudogene TRBV3-2) with TRBJ1-2; TRBD1 is a possible D gene (6 bases). Between the trimmed V and J ends, which lost 5 bases and 2 bases, there was a span of 12 bases. The CDR3 runs 14 residues. Germline V CDR1 and CDR2: LGHDT, YNNKEL (reference sequence).

The chain has TRBV6-5 and TRBJ2-1; no reliable D call. From germline, CDR1 is MNHEY and CDR2 SVGAGI. The CDR3 loop spans 11 amino acids. V lost 6 bases to trimming and J lost 7 bases, with 7 bases between them. The CDR3 loop is CASSILNEQFF. CDR3 coding DNA: TGTGCCAGCAGCATCCTAAATGAGCAGTTCTTC.

This clone was found once. The chain is built from TRBV5-1 and TRBJ1-4; TRBD1 agrees at 10 bases. J was trimmed by 16 bases and V by 2 bases; bases with no gene match: 17. Germline lookup yields CDR1 SGHRS and CDR2 YFSETQ. The CDR3 is 16 residues long. DNA of the CDR3: TGCGCCAGCAGCTTACAACCGGGACAGGGGAGACAGTACTGGTTTTTT. Residues: CASSLQPGQGRQYWFF.

This CDR3 is CASSETGATNEKLFF. In DNA, the CDR3 is TGTGCCAGCAGCGAAACAGGGGCAACTAATGAAAAACTGTTTTTT. The chain carries TRBV9 and TRBJ1-4; TRBD1 matches 7 bases. The germline CDR1 and CDR2 sequences are SGDLS and YYNGEE. V shed 3 bases, J shed 0 bases, and the junction held 2 bases outside the gene matches. The CDR3 has 15 amino acids.

J is TRBJ1-2 and V is TRBV7-2, with D possibly being TRBD1 (5 bases). The CDR3 length is 15 residues. Trimming shortened V by 1 base and J by 3 bases, and 12 bases separated the two germline ends. Looked up from germline, CDR1 is SGHTA and CDR2 is FQGNSA. CDR3 residues: CASSLGSGKDYGYTF. CDR3 nucleotides: TGTGCCAGCAGCTTAGGGTCAGGGAAGGACTATGGCTACACCTTC.

The chain recombines TRBV7-6 with TRBJ2-2; no definite D call. From germline, CDR1 is SGHVS and CDR2 FNYEAQ. Between the trimmed V and J ends, which lost 2 bases and 6 bases, there was a span of 10 bases. The CDR3 is 14 residues long. CDR3 in DNA: TGTGCCAGCAGCTTAAGAGGATGGTCCGGGGAGCTGTTTTTT. As protein: CASSLRGWSGELFF. Looking up the rest from reference TRBV7-6 and TRBJ2-2 gives the full variable domain: GAGVSQSPRYKVTKRGQDVALRCDPISGHVSLYWYRQALGQGPEFLTYFNYEAQQDKSGLPNDRFSAERPEGSISTLTIQRTEQRDSAMYRCASSLRGWSGELFFGEGSRLTVL.

A single count supports this clone. The chain couples TRBV5-5 to TRBJ2-3; D perhaps matches TRBD1 (6 bases). Germline CDR1 is SGHKS and CDR2 is YYEKEE (reference sequence). This CDR3 spans 14 amino acids. V lost 0 bases, J lost 1 base, and 6 bases lay in between. For the CDR3, the DNA is TGTGCCAGCAGCTTGGAGGGGGGCACAGATACGCAGTATTTT. It translates to CASSLEGGTDTQYF.

A remark on this clone: Possible read error: a much larger clone is one base away. The chain uses TRBV2 and TRBJ2-1; 11 positions match TRBD2. CDR3 length: 15 residues. Trimming took 4 bases from V and 1 from J; bases not matched to a gene: 0. From germline, CDR1 is SNHLY and CDR2 FYNNEI. The CDR3: CASSASGGSYNEQFF. The DNA for the CDR3 is TGTGCCAGCAGTGCTAGCGGGGGGTCCTACAATGAGCAGTTCTTC.

The J gene is TRBJ1-1, the V gene TRBV5-1; weak D call: TRBD1 (6 bases). The CDR3 consists of 13 residues. The germline V and J ends were trimmed by 0 bases and 5 bases, with 8 bases remaining between them. Germline-derived CDR1 and CDR2 are SGHRS and YFSETQ. The CDR3 DNA is TGCGCCAGCAGCTTGGCAGGGGCTACTGAAGCTTTCTTT. Translating it yields CASSLAGATEAFF. The full variable domain, with the rest looked up from reference TRBV5-1 and TRBJ1-1, is KAGVTQTPRYLIKTRGQQVTLSCSPISGHRSVSWYQQTPGQGLQFLFEYFSETQRNKGNFPGRFSGRQFSNSRSEMNVSTLELGDSALYLCASSLAGATEAFFGQGTRLTVV.

V usage is TRBV27 and J usage is TRBJ2-1; D is possibly TRBD2 (7 bases). The CDR3 runs to 15 residues. Between the trimmed V and J ends, which lost 7 bases and 4 bases, there was a span of 17 bases. Germline V lookup: CDR1 MNHEY, CDR2 SMNVEV (reference sequence). Written as DNA, the CDR3 is TGTGCCAGCACCTCCAGGAGGGGGGGTTACAATGAGCAGTTCTTC. This codes for CASTSRRGGYNEQFF.

The chain carries TRBV5-1 and TRBJ1-4, with TRBD1 matching 8 bases. Germline CDR1 reads SGHRS; CDR2 reads YFSETQ. This CDR3 region has 15 residues. With V trimmed by 4 bases and J by 5 bases, 7 bases remained unmatched. CDR3 sequence: CASSLRTGKNEKLFF. The DNA of the CDR3 is TGCGCCAGCAGCCTTAGGACAGGGAAGAATGAAAAACTGTTTTTT.

This chain joins TRBV28 and TRBJ2-7; possibly TRBD2 for D (6 bases). The CDR3 runs 15 residues. Germline loops: CDR1 MDHEN, CDR2 SYDVKM. V was trimmed by 6 bases and J by 5 bases, leaving 20 bases between them. DNA of the CDR3: TGTGCCAGCAGCCCGGGAGATAGCGCGTTTGACGAGCAGTACTTC. Its protein is CASSPGDSAFDEQYF.